This TCR beta chain is drawn from a study of shared clonotypes between healthy human individuals. At the level of the study: Each donor had three CD4 naive, three CD4 memory, two CD8 naive and one CD8 memory plate.

A note on this clone: What it binds is not known.

At deep level, the assay was performed. The method was immunoSEQ multiplex PCR; TCRdb's version includes in-frame clones alone and lacks a portion of them. This table holds approximately 500,000 clones, almost 97% found once. V lost 2 bases to trimming and J lost 7 bases; unmatched junction nucleotides: 4. CDR1 is SGHKS, CDR2 YYEKEE, per germline (reference sequence). This CDR3 has 14 residues. Findings and limits, study-wide: Against clonotypes common to all four donors, non-shared ones had lower generation probabilities. A generally larger estimated richness was seen in naive subsets than in memory subsets.

The sequencing input was naive CD4+ T cells sorted from blood. Described subset: CD45RA+ positively selected. The chain combines TRBV5-5 with TRBJ1-4; 8 nucleotides match TRBD1. The clonotype comes from a woman aged 30 to 39 in good health. The chain's CDR3 is CASSFRGHGEKLFF. For the CDR3, the DNA is TGTGCCAGCAGCTTCAGGGGGCATGGTGAAAAACTGTTTTTT.